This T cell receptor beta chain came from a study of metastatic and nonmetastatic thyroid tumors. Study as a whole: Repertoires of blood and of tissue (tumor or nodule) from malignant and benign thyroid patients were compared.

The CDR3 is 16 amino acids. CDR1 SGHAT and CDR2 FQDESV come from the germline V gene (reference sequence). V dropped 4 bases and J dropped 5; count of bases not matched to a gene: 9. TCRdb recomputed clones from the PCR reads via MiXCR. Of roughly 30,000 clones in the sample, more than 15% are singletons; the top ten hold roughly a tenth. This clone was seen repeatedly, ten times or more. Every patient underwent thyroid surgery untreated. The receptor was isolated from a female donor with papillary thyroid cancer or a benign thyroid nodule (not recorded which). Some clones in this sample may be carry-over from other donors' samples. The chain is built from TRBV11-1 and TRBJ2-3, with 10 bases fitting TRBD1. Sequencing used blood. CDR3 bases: TGTGCCAGCAGCTATCGACAGGGGGCGTCCGAAGATACGCAGTATTTT. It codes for CASSYRQGASEDTQYF.